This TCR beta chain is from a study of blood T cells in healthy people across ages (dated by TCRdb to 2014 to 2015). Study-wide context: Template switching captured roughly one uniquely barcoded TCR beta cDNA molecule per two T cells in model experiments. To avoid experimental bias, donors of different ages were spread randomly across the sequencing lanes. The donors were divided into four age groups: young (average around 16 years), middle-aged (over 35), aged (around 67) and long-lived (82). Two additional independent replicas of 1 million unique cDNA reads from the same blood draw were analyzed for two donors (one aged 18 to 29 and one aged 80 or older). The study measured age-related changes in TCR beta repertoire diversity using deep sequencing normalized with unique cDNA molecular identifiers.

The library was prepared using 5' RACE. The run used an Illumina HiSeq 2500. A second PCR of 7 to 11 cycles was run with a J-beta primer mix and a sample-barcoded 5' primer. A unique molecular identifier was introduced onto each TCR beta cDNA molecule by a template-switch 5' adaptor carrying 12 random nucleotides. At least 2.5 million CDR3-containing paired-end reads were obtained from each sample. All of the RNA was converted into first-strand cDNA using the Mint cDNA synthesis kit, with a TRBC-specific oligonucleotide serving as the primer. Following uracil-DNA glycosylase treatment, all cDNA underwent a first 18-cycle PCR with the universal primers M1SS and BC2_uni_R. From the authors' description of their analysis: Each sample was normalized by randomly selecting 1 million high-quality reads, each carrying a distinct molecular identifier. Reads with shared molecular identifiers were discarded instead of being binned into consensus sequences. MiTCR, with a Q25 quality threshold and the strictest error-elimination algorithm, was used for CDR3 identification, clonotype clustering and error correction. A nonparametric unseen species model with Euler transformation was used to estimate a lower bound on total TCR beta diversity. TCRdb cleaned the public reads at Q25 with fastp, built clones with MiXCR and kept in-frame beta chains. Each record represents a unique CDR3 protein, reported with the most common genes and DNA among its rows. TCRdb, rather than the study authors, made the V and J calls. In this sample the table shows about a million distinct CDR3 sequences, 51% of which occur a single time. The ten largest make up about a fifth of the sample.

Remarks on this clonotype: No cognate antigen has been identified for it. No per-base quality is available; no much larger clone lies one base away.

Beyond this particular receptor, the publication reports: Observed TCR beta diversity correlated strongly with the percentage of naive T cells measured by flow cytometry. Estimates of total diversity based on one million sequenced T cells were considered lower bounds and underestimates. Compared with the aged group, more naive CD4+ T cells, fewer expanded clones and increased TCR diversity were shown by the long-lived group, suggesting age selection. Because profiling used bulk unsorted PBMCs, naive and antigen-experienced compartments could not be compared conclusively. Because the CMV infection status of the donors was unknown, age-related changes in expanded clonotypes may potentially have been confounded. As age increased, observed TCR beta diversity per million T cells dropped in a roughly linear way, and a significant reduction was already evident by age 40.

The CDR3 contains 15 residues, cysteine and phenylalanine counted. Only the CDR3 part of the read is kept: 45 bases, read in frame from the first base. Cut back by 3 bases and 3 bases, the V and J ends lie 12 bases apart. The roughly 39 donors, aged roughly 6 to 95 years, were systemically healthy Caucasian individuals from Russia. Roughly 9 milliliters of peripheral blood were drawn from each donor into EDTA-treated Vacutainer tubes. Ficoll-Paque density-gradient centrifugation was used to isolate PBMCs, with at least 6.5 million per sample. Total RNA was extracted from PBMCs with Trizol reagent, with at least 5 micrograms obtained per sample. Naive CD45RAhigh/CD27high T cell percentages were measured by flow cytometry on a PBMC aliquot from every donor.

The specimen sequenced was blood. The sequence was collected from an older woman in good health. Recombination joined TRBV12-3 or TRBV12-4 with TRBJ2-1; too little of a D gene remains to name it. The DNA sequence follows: TGTGCCAGCAGTTTTCAAACGGCAAGCTACAATGAGCAGTTCTTC. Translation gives CASSFQTASYNEQFF.